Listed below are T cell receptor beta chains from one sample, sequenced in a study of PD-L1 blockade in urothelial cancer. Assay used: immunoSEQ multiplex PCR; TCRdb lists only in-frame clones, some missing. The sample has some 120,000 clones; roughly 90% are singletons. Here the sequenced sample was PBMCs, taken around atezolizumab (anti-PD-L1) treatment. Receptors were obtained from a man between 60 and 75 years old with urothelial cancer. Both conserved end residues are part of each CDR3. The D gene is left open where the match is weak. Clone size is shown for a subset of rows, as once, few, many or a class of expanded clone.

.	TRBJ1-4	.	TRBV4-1	CASSQGWARSTNEKLFF	TGCGCCAGCAGCCAAGGGTGGGCCAGATCAACTAATGAAAAACTGTTTTTT
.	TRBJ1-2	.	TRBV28	CASSPPRDGYTF	TGTGCCAGCAGTCCCCCCCGGGATGGCTACACCTTC
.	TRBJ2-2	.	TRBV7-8	CASSLGGKTDGELFF	TGTGCCAGCAGCTTAGGAGGGAAGACGGACGGGGAGCTGTTTTTT
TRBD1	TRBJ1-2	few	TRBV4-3	CASSPRIVIRTGGGYGYTF	TGCGCCAGCAGCCCGCGAATTGTCATTAGGACAGGGGGCGGCTATGGCTACACCTTC
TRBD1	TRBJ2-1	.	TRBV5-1	CASSLSPRGLDEQFF	TGCGCCAGCAGCTTGAGTCCCAGGGGGCTTGATGAGCAGTTCTTC
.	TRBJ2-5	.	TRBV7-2	CASSSRWGLEETQYF	TGTGCCAGCAGCTCGAGGTGGGGGCTCGAAGAGACCCAGTACTTC
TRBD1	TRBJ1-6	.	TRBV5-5	CASSPGTGDSPLHF	TGTGCCAGCAGCCCCGGGACAGGAGATTCACCCCTCCACTTT
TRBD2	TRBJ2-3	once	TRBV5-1	CASSSGLAGGQGTDTQYF	TGCGCCAGCAGCTCCGGACTAGCGGGAGGGCAAGGAACAGATACGCAGTATTTT
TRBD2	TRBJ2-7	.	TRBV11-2	CASSQSVSGGDSYEQYF	TGTGCCAGCAGCCAATCTGTAAGCGGGGGAGACTCCTACGAGCAGTACTTC
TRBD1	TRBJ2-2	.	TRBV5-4	CASSLTGVAGELFF	TGTGCCAGCAGCCTGACAGGGGTTGCCGGGGAGCTGTTTTTT
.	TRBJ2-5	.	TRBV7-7	CASSPGHQETQYF	TGTGCTAGCAGCCCAGGGCACCAAGAGACCCAGTACTTC
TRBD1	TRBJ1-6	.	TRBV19	CASSPRAGGNSPLHF	TGTGCCAGTAGTCCTCGGGCAGGGGGTAATTCACCCCTCCACTTT
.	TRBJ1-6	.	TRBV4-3	CASSQDRGNNSPLHF	TGCGCCAGCAGCCAAGACAGGGGTAATAATTCACCCCTCCACTTT
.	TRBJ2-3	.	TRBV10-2	CASAGVRPDTQYF	TGCGCCAGCGCCGGGGTCAGACCAGATACGCAGTATTTT
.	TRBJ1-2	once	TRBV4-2	CASSQEGGAVNYGYTF	TGTGCCAGCAGCCAAGAAGGAGGGGCTGTGAACTATGGCTACACCTTC
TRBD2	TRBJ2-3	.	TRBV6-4	CASSSRTSGDTDTQYF	TGTGCCAGCAGTTCCCGGACTAGCGGGGACACAGATACGCAGTATTTT